These 16 T cell receptor beta chains came from one sample sequenced in a study of T cells in women clearing cervical HPV infection. Generated by immunoSEQ multiplex PCR, the TCRdb table keeps only in-frame clones and is missing some. This repertoire includes roughly 20,000 clones. The sample comprised blood buffy coat. These TCRs come from a woman between 18 and 70 years old with a cervical HPV16 infection that either progressed to CIN3+ or cleared (not recorded which).

As regards this clone: Coverage ceases 3 residues before the CDR3 finishes, and the germline J gene fills in the end. The chain couples TRBV28 to TRBJ2-2; D is perhaps TRBD1 (5 bases). Germline V gene lookup returns CDR1 MDHEN and CDR2 SYDVKM. CDR3 length: 14 amino acids. This chain's CDR3 is CASSSLRDNSPLFF. The covered CDR3 bases are TGTGCCAGCAGTTCCCTCAGGGATAATTCACCG.

A word on this clone: Read sequence stops 3 residues before the CDR3 end, and the germline J gene provides the missing end. J is TRBJ1-2 and V is TRBV7-2, with D unclear. Germline loops: CDR1 SGHTA, CDR2 FQGNSA. There are 15 residues in the CDR3. The CDR3 sequence: CASSLAQSRAYEYTF. The CDR3 bases that were read are TGTGCCAGCAGCTTAGCGCAATCAAGGGCCTACGAG.

On this clone: The DNA ends 3 residues before the CDR3 does, and the rest of the CDR3 is filled in from the germline J gene. The chain carries TRBV7-6 and TRBJ2-3; maybe TRBD2 (6 bases). The germline V gene encodes CDR1 SGHVS and CDR2 FNYEAQ. The CDR3 is made up of 14 amino acids. CDR3: CASSRPGLRETQYF. The CDR3 bases that were read are TGTGCCAGCAGCAGACCGGGACTCAGGGAGACG.

Note on this clone: With the read ending 3 residues before the CDR3 end, the germline J gene is used to fill in that end. The chain links TRBV7-2 to TRBJ2-1; a weak D match, TRBD2 (5 bases). CDR1 SGHTA and CDR2 FQGNSA come from the germline V gene. V lost 1 base and J 6 bases, leaving 10 bases between the germline ends. The CDR3 is made up of 14 amino acids. The CDR3 sequence: CASSLGTSPNEQFF. The sequenced CDR3 bases are TGTGCCAGCAGCTTAGGGACTTCCCCCAATGAG. The full variable domain, rest sourced from reference TRBV7-2 and TRBJ2-1, is GAGVSQSPSNKVTEKGKDVELRCDPISGHTALYWYRQSLGQGLEFLIYFQGNSAPDKSGLPSDRFSAERTGGSVSTLTIQRTQQEDSAVYLCASSLGTSPNEQFFGPGTRLTVL.

Comments on this clone: The read ends 3 residues before the CDR3 terminus; that terminus is restored from the germline J gene. The V gene is TRBV7-9, the J gene TRBJ2-2; possible D gene TRBD1, 6 bases. The germline V and J ends were trimmed by 8 bases and 4 bases, with 14 bases remaining between them. The CDR3 covers 14 residues. Germline V gene data show CDR1 as SEHNR and CDR2 as FQNEAQ (reference sequence). The covered CDR3 bases are TGTGCCAGCTTGCAGGGGCTTGGCACCGGGGAG. As protein: CASLQGLGTGE. In full, the CDR3 reads CASLQGLGTGELFF.

In regard to this clone: The sequence runs out 3 residues before the end of the CDR3; the remainder is reconstructed from the germline J gene. The chain couples TRBV6-2 or TRBV6-3 to TRBJ2-5; 13 bases fit TRBD2. Looked up from germline, CDR1 is MNHEY and CDR2 is SVGEGT. The CDR3 covers 16 residues. The V and J ends lost 2 bases and 5 bases, in that order; junction bases with no gene match: 5. CDR3 protein: CASSYGTSGGAETQYF. The sequenced CDR3 bases are TGTGCCAGCAGTTACGGCACTAGCGGGGGGGCGGAGACC.

As regards this clone: Read data end 3 residues before the CDR3 end; the end is taken from the germline J gene. This chain connects TRBV30 to TRBJ2-2; D remains ambiguous. In germline, CDR1 is GTSNPN, CDR2 SVGIG (reference sequence). The CDR3 runs to 11 residues. The CDR3 sequence is CAWGHNSPLFF. Partial CDR3 DNA: TGTGCCTGGGGCCATAATTCACCG.

As to this clone: Read data end 3 residues before the CDR3 end; the end is taken from the germline J gene. The rearrangement links TRBV6-2 or TRBV6-3 to TRBJ2-1; 7 nucleotides match TRBD2. Germline V lookup: CDR1 MNHEY, CDR2 SVGEGT. The CDR3 has 13 amino acids. J gave up 7 bases and V 5 bases, and 5 bases lay outside the gene matches. The CDR3 DNA, read in part, is TGTGCCAGCAGTACCGGGACTACAAATGAG. It encodes CASSTGTTNE. The entire CDR3 protein is CASSTGTTNEQFF.

Of note for this clone: The read halts 3 residues ahead of the CDR3 end, with the missing end drawn from the germline J gene. This chain uses TRBV19 with TRBJ1-6; possibly TRBD1 for D (6 bases). The germline V gene encodes CDR1 LNHDA and CDR2 SQIVND (reference sequence). The germline V and J ends were trimmed by 6 bases and 0 bases, with 9 bases remaining between them. The CDR3 contains 15 residues. The CDR3 spells CASSRGSSYNSPLHF. The part of the CDR3 DNA that was read is TGTGCCAGTAGCAGGGGAAGCTCCTATAATTCACCC.

Comments on this clone: The CDR3 goes on 3 residues after the read ends, and that part is filled in from the germline J gene. The V call is TRBV7-2, the J call TRBJ2-1; D uncertain. CDR3 length: 12 amino acids. V was clipped by 2 bases and J by 6 bases, with 5 bases between them. Germline V CDR1 and CDR2: SGHTA, FQGNSA. This chain's CDR3 is CASSLRGNEQFF. The sequenced CDR3 bases are TGTGCCAGCAGCTTAAGAGGCAATGAG.

The CDR3 sequence: CASSLAPRATNEKLFF. The covered CDR3 bases are TGTGCCAGCAGCTTAGCCCCCAGAGCAACTAATGAAAAA. The chain recombines TRBV7-2 with TRBJ1-4; D call uncertain. The read gets to within 3 residues of the CDR3 end, and the germline J gene fills in the rest. This CDR3 comprises 16 residues. Trimming took off 0 bases at V and 0 bases at J, with 8 bases between the two ends. The germline gives CDR1 SGHTA, CDR2 FQGNSA.

With respect to this clone: The read halts 3 residues ahead of the CDR3 end, with the missing end drawn from the germline J gene. V is TRBV7-8 and J is TRBJ1-5, with D possibly being TRBD1 (5 bases). V was pared by 4 bases and J by 9 bases, with 25 bases between. This CDR3 is built from 17 residues. Germline assignment: CDR1 SGHVS and CDR2 FQNEAQ. CDR3 amino acids: CASSSLDGGWGARPQHF. CDR3 DNA, as far as it was read: TGTGCCAGCAGCTCCCTCGACGGAGGTTGGGGCGCACGGCCC.

On this clone itself: The read gets to within 3 residues of the CDR3 end, and the germline J gene fills in the rest. V usage is TRBV7-9 and J usage is TRBJ1-1; the D gene is possibly TRBD1 (5 bases). Germline CDR1 and CDR2: SEHNR and FQNEAQ (reference sequence). The length of the CDR3 is 14 residues. CDR3 DNA, as far as it was read: TGTGCCAGCAGCTTAGGAGGGGTGGTAGAGACC. This translates into CASSLGGVVET. The full CDR3 protein is CASSLGGVVETAFF.

As for this clone: The read terminates 3 residues ahead of where the CDR3 ends, so the germline J gene completes it. The chain employs TRBV7-9 and TRBJ2-2, with unresolved D. Between the trimmed V and J ends, which lost 7 bases and 4 bases, there was a span of 10 bases. From germline, CDR1 is SEHNR and CDR2 FQNEAQ (reference sequence). CDR3 length equals 13 residues. CDR3 loop: CASKSTGTGELFF. The DNA read from the CDR3 is TGTGCCAGCAAGAGCACGGGCACCGGGGAG. The variable domain in full, completed from reference TRBV7-9 and TRBJ2-2, reads DTGVSQNPRHKITKRGQNVTFRCDPISEHNRLYWYRQTLGQGPEFLTYFQNEAQLEKSRLLSDRFSAERPKGSFSTLEIQRTEQGDSAMYLCASKSTGTGELFFGEGSRLTVL.

As to this clone: Read sequence stops 3 residues before the CDR3 end, and the germline J gene provides the missing end. The gene calls are TRBV2 and TRBJ2-1; 12 bases fit TRBD2. V was pared by 4 bases and J by 9 bases, with 4 bases of the junction left unmatched. This CDR3 region has 14 residues. CDR1 is SNHLY and CDR2 is FYNNEI in the germline V gene. The CDR3 is CASSGTSGALEQFF. The sequenced part of the CDR3 DNA is TGTGCCAGCAGTGGGACTAGCGGGGCGCTTGAG.

Concerning this clone: The read finishes 3 residues shy of the CDR3 end, and the germline J gene is used to complete it. The chain carries TRBV30 and TRBJ2-3, with TRBD1 matching 7 bases. This CDR3 is 13 amino acids long. The germline V gene encodes CDR1 GTSNPN and CDR2 SVGIG (reference sequence). CDR3 bases read: TGTGCCTGGAGTCCCGGACAGGCCAGCACG. It translates to CAWSPGQAST. The CDR3 as a whole reads CAWSPGQASTQYF.